The clone carrying this T cell receptor beta chain has just a few counts. Its specificity is not known. These data originate in a study of response to subunit inactivated influenza vaccine. Study results and caveats: Each seasonal influenza vaccination, the authors suggested, recruits few new T cells.

TCRdb called the RT-PCR reads again in MiXCR, with one record for every CDR3 protein. The table includes roughly 520,000 distinct CDR3 sequences, 25% detected once. Sequenced here: CD4+ T cells sorted from PBMCs, sampled about 5 days after vaccination. The source is a man in his fifties who received an inactivated influenza vaccine.

The CDR3, as DNA: TGCGCCAGCAGCTTGGCCCTGGGAAGCGGCACCGGGGAGCTGTTTTTT. Protein product: CASSLALGSGTGELFF. The gene calls are TRBV5-1 and TRBJ2-2; D may be TRBD2 (5 bases). The V gene's germline CDR1 is SGHRS and CDR2 YFSETQ. The V gene lost 0 bases and the J gene lost 4 bases, with 13 bases spanning the gap. The CDR3 covers 16 residues. Looking up the rest from reference TRBV5-1 and TRBJ2-2 gives the full variable domain: KAGVTQTPRYLIKTRGQQVTLSCSPISGHRSVSWYQQTPGQGLQFLFEYFSETQRNKGNFPGRFSGRQFSNSRSEMNVSTLELGDSALYLCASSLALGSGTGELFFGEGSRLTVL.